The 23 T cell receptor beta chains listed next were all sequenced from one sample in a study. TCRdb reprocessed the 5' RACE reads with MiXCR, giving one entry per CDR3 protein. Here the sample spans roughly 8,600 distinct CDR3 sequences, approximately 52% being singletons. Sequenced input: memory CD4+ T cells sorted from a lymph node. Sample subset: memory CD4+ T cells, CD4+CD45RO+CD25-. The receptors stem from a female donor with breast cancer.

This chain links TRBV7-3 with TRBJ1-6; D gene ambiguous. V lost 2 bases and J lost 5, with 7 bases in between. CDR3 length equals 14 residues. CDR1 is SGHTA and CDR2 is FQGTGA in the germline V gene. The CDR3 sequence: CASSLPPNNSPLHF. DNA of the CDR3: TGTGCCAGCAGCTTACCACCTAATAATTCACCCCTCCACTTT.

The V and J genes are TRBV12-3 or TRBV12-4 and TRBJ2-1; D is possibly TRBD2 (6 bases). V lost 0 bases, J lost 2 bases, and 17 bases lay in between. This CDR3 comprises 18 residues. The CDR3 region is CASSLALVPAGTYNEQFF. The CDR3 coding sequence is TGTGCCAGCAGTTTAGCCCTCGTCCCCGCGGGGACCTACAATGAGCAGTTCTTC.

On this clonotype: The junction differs from germline at one of its ends, possibly a read error. The chain links TRBV2 to TRBJ2-7, with a possible D match to TRBD2 (5 bases). The germline CDR1 and CDR2 sequences are SNHLY and FYNNEI. This CDR3 has 12 residues. In DNA form, the CDR3 reads TGTGACAGCAATAGCGCCTTAGGGGAGCAGTACTTC. It specifies CDSNSALGEQYF.

Concerning this clonotype itself: Compared with germline, one end of the junction differs, possibly owing to a read error. This rearrangement joins TRBV7-2 to TRBJ2-5; D unresolved. The length of the CDR3 is 14 residues. The germline V gene has CDR1 SGHTA and CDR2 FQGNSA. The CDR3 DNA sequence: TGTGCCAGCGGCTTAGAAGCCACACAAGAGACCCAGTACTTC. It translates to CASGLEATQETQYF.

This clonotype was found a few times. The chain is built from TRBV10-3 and TRBJ2-1; 7 nucleotides agree with TRBD1. V trimming: 11 bases; J trimming: 9 bases; junction bases outside the gene matches: 10. Germline-derived CDR1 and CDR2 are ENHRY and SYGVKD. The CDR3 sequence is 12 residues long. CDR3 bases: TGTGCCTCGATGGACAGGTTTGGTGAGCAGTTCTTC. Protein product: CASMDRFGEQFF.

The chain recombines TRBV7-2 with TRBJ1-2; D gene uncertain. The CDR3 is made up of 14 amino acids. Trimming stripped 7 bases from V and 8 bases from J, with 20 bases between. Per germline, CDR1 SGHTA and CDR2 FQGNSA. The CDR3 protein is CASTTPLSYQGYTF. The CDR3, as DNA: TGTGCCAGCACCACCCCCTTGAGCTATCAAGGCTACACCTTC.

V usage is TRBV4-1 and J usage is TRBJ2-7, with a weak D call TRBD2 (5 bases). The germline V gene encodes CDR1 MGHRA and CDR2 YSYEKL. V gave up 2 bases and J gave up 5 bases, with 16 bases separating them. CDR3 length equals 15 residues. DNA for the CDR3: TGCGCCAGCAGCCAACCTAGCAGGAAGGATAACGAGCAGTACTTC. The encoded protein is CASSQPSRKDNEQYF.

This chain connects TRBV6-6 to TRBJ1-5; D remains ambiguous. Germline V gives CDR1 MNHNY, CDR2 SVGAGI (reference sequence). This CDR3 is built from 16 residues. V was pared by 4 bases and J by 1 base, with 14 bases between. The CDR3: CASSSSTRRSNQPQHF. The CDR3 DNA reads TGTGCCAGCAGTTCCTCAACCAGGAGGAGCAATCAGCCCCAGCATTTT.

A word on this clonotype: A read error may produce the germline difference seen at one junction end. The CDR3 sequence: CAGSLGGQGAFGEAFF. CDR3 DNA sequence: TGTGCCGGCAGCTTAGGAGGACAGGGGGCCTTTGGTGAAGCTTTCTTT. The chain has TRBV7-2 and TRBJ1-1; 11 bases fit TRBD1. Per germline, CDR1 SGHTA and CDR2 FQGNSA. This CDR3 contains 16 residues.

The chain uses TRBV15 and TRBJ1-1, with TRBD1 as a possible D gene (6 bases). The CDR3 consists of 18 residues. Trimming pared 0 bases from V and 3 bases from J, leaving 20 bases between. From germline, CDR1 is LNHNV and CDR2 YYDKDF (reference sequence). CDR3 region: CATSRDQTLTGKYTEAFF. The CDR3 region has the DNA TGTGCCACCAGCAGAGATCAGACGCTTACAGGGAAGTACACTGAAGCTTTCTTT. Based on the CDR3 plus reference TRBV15 and TRBJ1-1, the full variable domain is DAMVIQNPRYQVTQFGKPVTLSCSQTLNHNVMYWYQQKSSQAPKLLFHYYDKDFNNEADTPDNFQSRRPNTSFCFLDIRSPGLGDTAMYLCATSRDQTLTGKYTEAFFGQGTRLTVV.

The J gene is TRBJ2-7, the V gene TRBV6-2 or TRBV6-3; D might be TRBD1 (5 bases). CDR1 MNHEY and CDR2 SVGEGT come from the germline V gene. V lost 3 bases and J lost 1, with 7 bases in between. The CDR3 spans 13 residues. The DNA of the CDR3 is TGTGCCAGCAGTTATGACAGATCCTACGAGCAGTACTTC. The encoded protein is CASSYDRSYEQYF.

The chain combines TRBV28 with TRBJ2-7, with a tentative D call TRBD2 (6 bases). The CDR3 contains 17 residues. V was trimmed by 6 bases and J by 3 bases, leaving 24 bases between them. CDR1 is MDHEN, CDR2 SYDVKM, per germline. In DNA, the CDR3 is TGTGCCAGCAGCTCCCCCCGGAGTAGCGGAGGCCACTACGAGCAGTACTTC. Protein product: CASSSPRSSGGHYEQYF.

This clonotype showed up just a few times. The genes are TRBV4-1 and TRBJ1-2; D not resolved. The V end lost 3 bases, the J end lost 5 bases, and 10 bases lay between the germline ends. This CDR3 comprises 13 residues. Germline-derived CDR1 and CDR2 are MGHRA and YSYEKL. In DNA form, the CDR3 reads TGCGCCAGCAGCCAGGCCGCCCCTTATGGCTACACCTTC. Translated, it gives CASSQAAPYGYTF.

This rearrangement joins TRBV6-6 to TRBJ2-5, with D maybe TRBD1 (6 bases). From germline, CDR1 is MNHNY and CDR2 SVGAGI (reference sequence). The CDR3 is 14 residues long. Trimming cost V 7 bases and J 5 bases, with 17 bases left between them. CDR3 residues: CASTHGVRGETQYF. The CDR3 nucleotides are TGTGCCAGCACCCACGGGGTTAGGGGGGAGACCCAGTACTTC.

In its sample, this clonotype ranks as large. The chain joins TRBV12-3 or TRBV12-4 to TRBJ2-1, with 7 nucleotides matching TRBD2. This CDR3 contains 12 residues. V lost 5 bases, J lost 9 bases, and 4 bases stayed unmatched. The CDR3 sequence is CASSPTGGEQFF. In DNA, the CDR3 is TGTGCCAGCAGTCCCACGGGAGGTGAGCAGTTCTTC.

The chain employs TRBV30 and TRBJ1-5; D call uncertain. The CDR3 runs to 14 residues. V gave up 4 bases and J gave up 7 bases, with 17 bases separating them. Germline values: CDR1 GTSNPN, CDR2 SVGIG (reference sequence). The CDR3 loop is CAWTLRGAGQPQHF. The CDR3 bases are TGTGCCTGGACCCTACGTGGTGCGGGGCAGCCCCAGCATTTT.

This clonotype was counted only a few times. This rearrangement joins TRBV20-1 to TRBJ2-7; D is possibly TRBD1 or TRBD2 (6 bases each). The CDR3 is 13 residues long. Trimming shortened V by 5 bases and J by 6 bases, and 17 bases separated the two germline ends. Germline CDR1 reads DFQATT; CDR2 reads SNEGSKA (reference sequence). CDR3 sequence: CSAPKGGSREQYF. As DNA, the CDR3 is TGCAGTGCTCCCAAGGGGGGTTCACGCGAGCAGTACTTC.

The chain has TRBV20-1 and TRBJ2-7, with 7 bases matching TRBD2. Germline V gene lookup returns CDR1 DFQATT and CDR2 SNEGSKA (reference sequence). The length of the CDR3 is 15 residues. Trimming at V came to 4 bases and at J to 1 base, leaving 10 bases not matched to a gene. The chain's CDR3 is CSATRLASGSYEQYF. CDR3 DNA: TGCAGTGCTACACGCTTGGCTAGCGGTTCCTACGAGCAGTACTTC.

This CDR3 is CASAKEGRVGAFF. CDR3 bases: TGCGCCAGCGCCAAGGAGGGTAGGGTGGGAGCTTTCTTT. V gene TRBV5-1 combines with J gene TRBJ1-1, with D unresolved. V was pared by 7 bases and J by 10 bases, with 20 bases between. The CDR3 loop spans 13 amino acids. CDR1 SGHRS and CDR2 YFSETQ come from the germline V gene.

This clonotype was observed a few times. The CDR3 region is CASSYAAFNYGYTF. CDR3 nucleotide sequence: TGTGCCAGCAGTTACGCAGCCTTTAACTATGGCTACACCTTC. The chain is built from TRBV6-5 and TRBJ1-2; no clear D gene. The germline gives CDR1 MNHEY, CDR2 SVGAGI. This CDR3 is 14 amino acids long. The V end lost 2 bases, the J end lost 1 base, and 8 bases lay between the germline ends.

This clonotype was seen a few times. CDR3 protein: CASSPRTGAYEQYF. The CDR3 DNA is TGTGCCAGCTCACCTAGGACAGGGGCCTACGAGCAGTACTTC. The chain uses TRBV18 and TRBJ2-7; 9 bases are shared with TRBD1. CDR1 is KGHSH and CDR2 is LQKENI in the germline V gene. V trimming: 3 bases; J trimming: 2 bases; junction bases outside the gene matches: 2. The CDR3 sequence is 14 residues long.

Comments on this clonotype: The conserved phenylalanine or tryptophan normally closing the CDR3 is absent here, so this likely arose from a read error. The J gene is TRBJ2-3, the V gene TRBV5-1; D not resolved. Germline-derived CDR1 and CDR2 are SGHRS and YFSETQ. Trimming pared 6 bases from V and 1 base from J, leaving 9 bases between. CDR3 length: 13 residues. The CDR3 spells CASTITGTDTQYS. CDR3 nucleotides: TGCGCCAGCACCATAACAGGCACAGATACGCAGTATTCT.

The chain employs TRBV6-1 and TRBJ2-1, with 7 bases that match TRBD2. V lost 6 bases, J lost 1 base, and 9 bases stayed unmatched. Germline V CDR1 and CDR2: MNHNS, SASEGT. The CDR3 runs 16 residues. CDR3 DNA: TGTGCCAGCAGGGGAGGGAGTTCAAAATCCTACAATGAGCAGTTCTTC. Translated, it gives CASRGGSSKSYNEQFF.